These T cell receptor beta chains were read from a single sample in a study of T cell repertoires in cytomegalovirus infection. TCRdb reprocessed the reads with MiXCR, giving one entry per CDR3 protein. The repertoire holds 450,000 to 650,000 distinct CDR3 sequences, about 26% seen once, with 13% in the top ten. Sequences were obtained from PBMCs. These receptor sequences come from a human donor in good health (CMV status not recorded). Some clones in this sample may be carry-over from other donors' samples. CDR3s include the opening cysteine and the closing phenylalanine or tryptophan. D genes are given only for firm matches. Part of the rows lack a size; the others show once, few, many or a class for expanded clones.

j_call: TRBJ2-6
d_call: -
v_call: TRBV11-2
clone_size: -
cdr3_aa: CASSHSFGVNVLTF
cdr3_nt: TGTGCCAGCAGCCACTCATTTGGTGTCAACGTCCTGACTTTC

j_call: TRBJ2-1
d_call: -
v_call: TRBV11-2
clone_size: -
cdr3_aa: CASSLSGWEASYNEQFF
cdr3_nt: TGTGCCAGCAGCTTATCTGGGTGGGAAGCCTCCTACAATGAGCAGTTCTTC

j_call: TRBJ2-3
d_call: TRBD2
v_call: TRBV6-2/TRBV6-3
clone_size: -
cdr3_aa: CASSYRSSGITDTQYF
cdr3_nt: TGTGCCAGCAGTTACAGGTCTAGCGGGATCACAGATACGCAGTATTTT

j_call: TRBJ1-1
d_call: -
v_call: TRBV3-1
clone_size: few
cdr3_aa: CASSQPPGRHPNTEAFF
cdr3_nt: TGTGCCAGCAGCCAACCCCCAGGGAGACACCCGAACACTGAAGCTTTCTTT

j_call: TRBJ1-2
d_call: TRBD1
v_call: TRBV7-2
clone_size: few
cdr3_aa: CASSLDTGGGLGYTF
cdr3_nt: TGTGCCAGCAGCTTAGACACAGGGGGCGGCCTTGGCTACACCTTC

j_call: TRBJ2-3
d_call: TRBD2
v_call: TRBV7-3
clone_size: few
cdr3_aa: CASSLYRRAGVADTQYF
cdr3_nt: TGTGCCAGCAGCTTATACCGGCGAGCGGGAGTGGCAGATACGCAGTATTTT

j_call: TRBJ2-2
d_call: -
v_call: TRBV7-3
clone_size: many
cdr3_aa: CASATVPTGELFF
cdr3_nt: TGTGCCAGCGCGACAGTCCCCACCGGGGAGCTGTTTTTT

j_call: TRBJ1-2
d_call: -
v_call: TRBV11-2
clone_size: -
cdr3_aa: CASIEGAGVGYTF
cdr3_nt: TGTGCCAGCATCGAAGGGGCAGGAGTCGGCTACACCTTC

j_call: TRBJ2-1
d_call: -
v_call: TRBV10-1
clone_size: -
cdr3_aa: CASSDYQGKIEQFF
cdr3_nt: TGCGCCAGCAGTGATTATCAGGGGAAGATTGAGCAGTTCTTC

j_call: TRBJ2-7
d_call: -
v_call: TRBV4-1
clone_size: -
cdr3_aa: CASSQEGYGREQYF
cdr3_nt: TGCGCCAGCAGCCAAGAGGGATACGGGCGCGAGCAGTACTTC

j_call: TRBJ1-2
d_call: -
v_call: TRBV24-1
clone_size: -
cdr3_aa: CATSDTGTGYYGYTF
cdr3_nt: TGTGCCACCAGTGATACCGGGACCGGTTACTATGGCTACACCTTC

j_call: TRBJ2-7
d_call: TRBD2
v_call: TRBV6-2/TRBV6-3
clone_size: -
cdr3_aa: CASSFSGGANEQYF
cdr3_nt: TGTGCCAGCAGTTTTTCGGGAGGAGCTAACGAGCAGTACTTC

j_call: TRBJ2-2
d_call: -
v_call: TRBV24-1
clone_size: -
cdr3_aa: CATRTNANTGELFF
cdr3_nt: TGTGCCACCAGAACAAACGCGAACACCGGGGAGCTGTTTTTT

j_call: TRBJ1-1
d_call: TRBD1
v_call: TRBV5-1
clone_size: -
cdr3_aa: CASRQGEVLTEAFF
cdr3_nt: TGCGCCAGCAGACAGGGGGAGGTCCTTACTGAAGCTTTCTTT

j_call: TRBJ2-5
d_call: TRBD2
v_call: TRBV5-6
clone_size: -
cdr3_aa: CASSLTTSGRETQYF
cdr3_nt: TGTGCCAGCAGCTTGACGACTAGCGGGAGAGAGACCCAGTACTTC

j_call: TRBJ2-1
d_call: -
v_call: TRBV7-6
clone_size: -
cdr3_aa: CASSFRDTREQFF
cdr3_nt: TGTGCCAGCAGCTTTAGGGATACGAGAGAGCAGTTCTTC

j_call: TRBJ2-4
d_call: -
v_call: TRBV7-9
clone_size: -
cdr3_aa: CASGGPENIQYF
cdr3_nt: TGTGCCAGCGGGGGGCCTGAAAACATTCAGTACTTC

j_call: TRBJ2-2
d_call: TRBD2
v_call: TRBV5-6
clone_size: -
cdr3_aa: CASSLGVISGSGNTGELFF
cdr3_nt: TGTGCCAGCAGCTTGGGGGTGATTAGCGGGAGCGGAAACACCGGGGAGCTGTTTTTT

j_call: TRBJ2-1
d_call: TRBD2
v_call: TRBV20-1
clone_size: -
cdr3_aa: CSARSSGRYEQFF
cdr3_nt: TGCAGTGCTAGATCTAGCGGGAGGTATGAGCAGTTCTTC

j_call: TRBJ2-2
d_call: -
v_call: TRBV28
clone_size: -
cdr3_aa: CASPDRNTGELFF
cdr3_nt: TGTGCCAGCCCAGACAGGAACACCGGGGAGCTGTTTTTT